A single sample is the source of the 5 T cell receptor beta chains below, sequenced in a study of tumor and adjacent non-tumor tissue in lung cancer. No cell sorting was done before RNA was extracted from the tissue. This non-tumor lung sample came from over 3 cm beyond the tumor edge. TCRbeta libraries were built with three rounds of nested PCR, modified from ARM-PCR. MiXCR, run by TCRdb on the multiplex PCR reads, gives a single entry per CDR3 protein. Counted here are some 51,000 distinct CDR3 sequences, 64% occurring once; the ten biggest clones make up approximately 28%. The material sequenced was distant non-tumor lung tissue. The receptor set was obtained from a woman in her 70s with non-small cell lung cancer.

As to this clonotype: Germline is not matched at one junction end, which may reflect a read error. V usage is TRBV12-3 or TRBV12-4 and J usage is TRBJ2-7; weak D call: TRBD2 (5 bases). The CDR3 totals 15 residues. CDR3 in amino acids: CASSPEGGPSYKQYF. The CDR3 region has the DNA TGTGCCAGCAGTCCCGAGGGCGGCCCATCCTACAAGCAGTACTTC.

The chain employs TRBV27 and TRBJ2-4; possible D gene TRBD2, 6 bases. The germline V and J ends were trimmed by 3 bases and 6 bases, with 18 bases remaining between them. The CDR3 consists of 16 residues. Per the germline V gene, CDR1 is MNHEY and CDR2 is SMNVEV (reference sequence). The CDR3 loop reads CASSFWAGPTRNIQYF. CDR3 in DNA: TGTGCCAGCAGTTTCTGGGCGGGACCTACCAGAAACATTCAGTACTTC.

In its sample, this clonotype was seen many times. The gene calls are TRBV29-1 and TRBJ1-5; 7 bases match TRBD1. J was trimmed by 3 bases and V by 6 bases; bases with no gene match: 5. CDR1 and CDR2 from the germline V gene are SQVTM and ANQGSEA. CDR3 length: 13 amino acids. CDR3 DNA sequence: TGCAGCGTCGGGACAGTTAACAATCAGCCCCAGCATTTT. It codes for CSVGTVNNQPQHF.

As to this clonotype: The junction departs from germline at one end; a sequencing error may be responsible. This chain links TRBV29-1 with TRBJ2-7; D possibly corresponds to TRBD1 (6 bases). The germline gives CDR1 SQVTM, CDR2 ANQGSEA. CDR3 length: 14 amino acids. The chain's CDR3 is CIVRGTGTNYEQCF. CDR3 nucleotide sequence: TGCATCGTCAGAGGGACCGGGACAAACTACGAGCAGTGCTTC.

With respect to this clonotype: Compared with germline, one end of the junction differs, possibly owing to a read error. The CDR3, as DNA: TGCCCCAGCGGCTCAAGGACATTGAACACTGAAGCTTTCTTT. This sequence encodes CPSGSRTLNTEAFF. V and J are TRBV5-1 and TRBJ1-1, with D possibly being TRBD1 (5 bases). Germline V gene lookup returns CDR1 SGHRS and CDR2 YFSETQ. The CDR3 extends over 14 amino acids.